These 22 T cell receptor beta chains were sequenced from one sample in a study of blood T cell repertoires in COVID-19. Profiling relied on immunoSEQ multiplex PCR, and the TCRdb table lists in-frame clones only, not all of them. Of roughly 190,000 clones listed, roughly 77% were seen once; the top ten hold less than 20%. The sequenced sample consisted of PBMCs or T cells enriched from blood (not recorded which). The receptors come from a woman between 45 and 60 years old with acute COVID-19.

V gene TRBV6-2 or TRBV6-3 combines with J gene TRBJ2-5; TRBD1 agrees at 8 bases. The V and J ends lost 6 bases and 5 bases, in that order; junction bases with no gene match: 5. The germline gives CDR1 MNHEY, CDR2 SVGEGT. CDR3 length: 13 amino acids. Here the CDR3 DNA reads TGTGCCAGCAGCAACCGACAGGGGGAGACCCAGTACTTC. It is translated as CASSNRQGETQYF.

The CDR3 nucleotides are TGTGCCAGTATGGGGCAGGGGGCAAGCTCTGGAAACACCATATATTTT. Translation gives CASMGQGASSGNTIYF. V gene TRBV19 combines with J gene TRBJ1-3; TRBD1 matches 8 bases. There are 16 residues in the CDR3. The V segment lost 7 bases and the J segment 0 bases; nucleotides outside the gene matches: 8. Germline CDR1 reads LNHDA; CDR2 reads SQIVND (reference sequence).

The CDR3 sequence: CASSSPGETQYF. CDR3 sequence (DNA): TGTGCCAGCAGTTCGCCCGGAGAGACCCAGTACTTC. The chain is built from TRBV7-9 and TRBJ2-5; D uncertain. The CDR3 runs 12 residues. The germline V gene has CDR1 SEHNR and CDR2 FQNEAQ (reference sequence). Trimming took off 6 bases at V and 4 bases at J, with 9 bases between the two ends.

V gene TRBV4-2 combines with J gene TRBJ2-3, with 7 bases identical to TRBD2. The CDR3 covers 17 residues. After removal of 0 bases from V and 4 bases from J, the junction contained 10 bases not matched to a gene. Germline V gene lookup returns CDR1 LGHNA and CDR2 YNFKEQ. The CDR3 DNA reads TGTGCCAGCAGCCAAGAGGTCGGGGCTAGCGGCGCAGATACGCAGTATTTT. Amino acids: CASSQEVGASGADTQYF.

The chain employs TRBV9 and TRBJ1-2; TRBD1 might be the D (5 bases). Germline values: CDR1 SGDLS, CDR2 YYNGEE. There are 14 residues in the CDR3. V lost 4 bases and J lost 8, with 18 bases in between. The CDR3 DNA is TGTGCCAGCAGCTCCTCGATGGGGCCCGGAGGCTACACCTTC. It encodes CASSSSMGPGGYTF.

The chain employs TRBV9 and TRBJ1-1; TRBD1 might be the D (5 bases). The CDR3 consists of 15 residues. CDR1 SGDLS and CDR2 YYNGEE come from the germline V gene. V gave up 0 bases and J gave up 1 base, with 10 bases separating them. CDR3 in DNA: TGTGCCAGCAGCGTAGGGGGGGAGGAGAACACTGAAGCTTTCTTT. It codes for CASSVGGEENTEAFF.

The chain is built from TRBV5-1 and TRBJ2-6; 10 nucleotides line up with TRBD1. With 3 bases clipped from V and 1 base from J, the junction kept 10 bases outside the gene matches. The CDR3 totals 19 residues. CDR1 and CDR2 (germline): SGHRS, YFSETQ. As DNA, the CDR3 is TGCGCCAGCAGCTACCGGACAGGGGGGGCTTTTTCTGGGGCCAACGTCCTGACTTTC. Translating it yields CASSYRTGGAFSGANVLTF.

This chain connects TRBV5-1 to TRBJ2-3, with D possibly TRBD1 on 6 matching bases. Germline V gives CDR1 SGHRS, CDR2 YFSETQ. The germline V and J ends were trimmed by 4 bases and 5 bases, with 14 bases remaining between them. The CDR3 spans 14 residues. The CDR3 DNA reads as TGCGCCAGCAGCCTCGGGACACCGAAAGATACGCAGTATTTT. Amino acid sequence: CASSLGTPKDTQYF.

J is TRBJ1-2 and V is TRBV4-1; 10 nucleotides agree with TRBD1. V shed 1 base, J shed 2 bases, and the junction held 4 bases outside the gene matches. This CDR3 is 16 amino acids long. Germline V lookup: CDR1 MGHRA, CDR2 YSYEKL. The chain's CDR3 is CASSQAVTGGNYGYTF. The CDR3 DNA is TGCGCCAGCAGCCAAGCTGTGACAGGGGGCAACTATGGCTACACCTTC.

The chain's CDR3 is CASSSNRDNYGYTF. CDR3 in DNA: TGTGCCAGCAGCTCGAACAGGGATAACTATGGCTACACCTTC. The chain has TRBV3-1 (or the pseudogene TRBV3-2) and TRBJ1-2, with D perhaps TRBD1 (6 bases). Germline CDR1 and CDR2: LGHDT and YNNKEL (reference sequence). There are 14 residues in the CDR3. The V end was cut by 5 bases, the J end by 1 base, with 11 bases between.

This CDR3 is CASCRGVNTGELFF. For the CDR3, the DNA is TGTGCCAGTTGCAGGGGTGTAAACACCGGGGAGCTGTTTTTT. This chain links TRBV6-5 with TRBJ2-2; TRBD1 is a possible D gene (6 bases). Germline lookup yields CDR1 MNHEY and CDR2 SVGAGI. The CDR3 length is 14 residues. Trimming removed 9 bases at V and 2 bases at J, with 13 bases between.

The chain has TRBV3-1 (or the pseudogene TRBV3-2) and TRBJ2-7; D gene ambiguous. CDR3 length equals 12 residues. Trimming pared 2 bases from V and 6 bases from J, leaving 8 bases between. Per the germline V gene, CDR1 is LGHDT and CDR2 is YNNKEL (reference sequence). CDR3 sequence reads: CASSQLSGEQYV. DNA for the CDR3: TGTGCCAGCAGCCAATTGTCCGGCGAGCAGTACGTC.

This CDR3 is CASGDRSNQPQHF. The CDR3, as DNA: TGTGCCAGCGGGGACAGGTCCAATCAGCCCCAGCATTTT. The gene calls are TRBV6-5 and TRBJ1-5; the match to TRBD1 covers 8 bases. The trim removed 8 bases at V and 3 bases at J, leaving 3 bases unmatched. There are 13 residues in the CDR3. From germline, CDR1 is MNHEY and CDR2 SVGAGI.

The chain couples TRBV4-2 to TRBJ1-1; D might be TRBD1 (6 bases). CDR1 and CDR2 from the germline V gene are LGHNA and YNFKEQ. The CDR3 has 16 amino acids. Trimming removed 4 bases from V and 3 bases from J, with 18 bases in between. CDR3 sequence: CASSPNTRTVYTEAFF. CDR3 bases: TGTGCCAGCAGCCCTAACACCCGGACAGTCTACACTGAAGCTTTCTTT.

The CDR3 coding sequence is TGTGCCAGCAGCCAACCGGACAGACCCTACACTGAAGCTTTCTTT. This encodes CASSQPDRPYTEAFF. The chain uses TRBV3-1 (or the pseudogene TRBV3-2) and TRBJ1-1, with D possibly TRBD1 on 6 matching bases. There are 15 residues in the CDR3. Trimming took 2 bases from V and 3 from J, leaving 13 bases between them. Germline assignment: CDR1 LGHDT and CDR2 YNNKEL (reference sequence).

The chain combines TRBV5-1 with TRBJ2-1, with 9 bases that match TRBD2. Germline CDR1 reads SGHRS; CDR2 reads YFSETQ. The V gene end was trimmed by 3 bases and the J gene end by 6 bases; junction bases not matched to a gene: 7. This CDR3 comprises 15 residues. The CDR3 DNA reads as TGCGCCAGCAGCTCCCGGGTAGCGGGGGCCAATGAGCAGTTCTTC. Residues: CASSSRVAGANEQFF.

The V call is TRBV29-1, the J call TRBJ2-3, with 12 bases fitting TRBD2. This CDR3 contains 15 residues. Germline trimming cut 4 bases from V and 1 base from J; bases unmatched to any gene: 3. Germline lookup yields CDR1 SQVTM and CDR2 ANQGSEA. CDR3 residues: CSVGRTSGGTDTQYF. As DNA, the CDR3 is TGCAGCGTTGGCAGGACTAGCGGGGGCACAGATACGCAGTATTTT.

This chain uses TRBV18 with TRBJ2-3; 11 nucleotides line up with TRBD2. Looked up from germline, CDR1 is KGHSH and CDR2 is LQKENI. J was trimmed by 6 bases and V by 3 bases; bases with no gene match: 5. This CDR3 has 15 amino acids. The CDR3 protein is CASSPTSGEGDTQYF. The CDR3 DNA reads TGTGCCAGCTCACCGACTAGCGGGGAAGGGGATACGCAGTATTTT.

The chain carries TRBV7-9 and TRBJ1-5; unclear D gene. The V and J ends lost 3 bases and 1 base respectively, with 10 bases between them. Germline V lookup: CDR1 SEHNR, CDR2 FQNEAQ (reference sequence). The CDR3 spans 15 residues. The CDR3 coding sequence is TGTGCCAGCAGCTTGGAGGGAAGGAGCAATCAGCCCCAGCATTTT. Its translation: CASSLEGRSNQPQHF.

The CDR3 loop is CASSGTSQETQYF. In nucleotides, the CDR3 is TGTGCCAGCAGCGGCACTTCCCAAGAGACCCAGTACTTC. The V call is TRBV9, the J call TRBJ2-5; D remains ambiguous. Trimming took 3 bases from V and 1 from J, leaving 7 bases between them. Germline assignment: CDR1 SGDLS and CDR2 YYNGEE. This CDR3 is built from 13 residues.

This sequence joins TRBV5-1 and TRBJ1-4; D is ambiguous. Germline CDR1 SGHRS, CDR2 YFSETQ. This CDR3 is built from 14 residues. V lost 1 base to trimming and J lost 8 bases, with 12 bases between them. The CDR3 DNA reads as TGCGCCAGCAGCTTGTTCACCCGAGGGGAAAAACTGTTTTTT. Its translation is CASSLFTRGEKLFF.

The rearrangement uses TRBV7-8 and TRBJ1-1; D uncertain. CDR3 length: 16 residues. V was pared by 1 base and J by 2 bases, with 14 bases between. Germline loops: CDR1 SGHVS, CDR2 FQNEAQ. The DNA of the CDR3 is TGTGCCAGCAGCTTAGAGTTCCTGGCAGTCAACACTGAAGCTTTCTTT. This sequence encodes CASSLEFLAVNTEAFF. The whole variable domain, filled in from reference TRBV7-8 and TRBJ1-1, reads GAGVSQSPRYKVAKRGQDVALRCDPISGHVSLFWYQQALGQGPEFLTYFQNEAQLDKSGLPSDRFFAERPEGSVSTLKIQRTQQEDSAVYLCASSLEFLAVNTEAFFGQGTRLTVV.